Following are 32 T cell receptor beta chains from one sample sequenced in a study of response to subunit inactivated influenza vaccine. TCRdb independently ran MiXCR on the RT-PCR reads; one entry per CDR3 protein. The table includes 500,000 or so distinct CDR3 sequences, 11% detected once. Here the sequenced sample was PBMCs from blood, taken roughly 47 days after vaccination. The receptors derive from a man in his forties or fifties who received an inactivated influenza vaccine.

DNA of the CDR3: TGTGCCAGCAGCTTAAGAGGGGGGACGAACACCGGGGAGCTGTTTTTT. Its translation is CASSLRGGTNTGELFF. The chain has TRBV7-2 and TRBJ2-2, with D perhaps being TRBD1 or TRBD2 (6 bases each). Germline CDR1 and CDR2: SGHTA and FQGNSA. Between the trimmed V and J ends, which lost 2 bases and 0 bases, there was a span of 10 bases. The CDR3 runs 16 residues.

This clonotype has just a few counts. J is TRBJ2-7 and V is TRBV6-2 or TRBV6-3; TRBD1 matches at 9 bases. Germline V lookup: CDR1 MNHEY, CDR2 SVGEGT. CDR3 length equals 15 residues. The junction had 7 bases not matched to a gene; V was cut back by 4 bases and J by 3 bases. The CDR3 sequence is CASSFARDRVYEQYF. The CDR3 nucleotides read TGTGCCAGCAGTTTTGCCCGGGACAGGGTCTACGAGCAGTACTTC.

A few counts support this clonotype. This chain links TRBV12-3 or TRBV12-4 with TRBJ2-4, with D unresolved. V was trimmed by 7 bases and J by 7 bases, leaving 14 bases between them. The CDR3 totals 13 residues. The CDR3 DNA reads as TGTGCCAGCACCTCCCCCAACGGGAACATTCAGTACTTC. Translation: CASTSPNGNIQYF.

The CDR3 DNA reads as TGCGCCAGCAGCCAACAGATGGGACTAGCGGGGGGCACAGATACGCAGTATTTT. This translates into CASSQQMGLAGGTDTQYF. The chain recombines TRBV4-1 with TRBJ2-3; TRBD2 matches 14 bases. The CDR3 extends over 18 amino acids. Germline values: CDR1 MGHRA, CDR2 YSYEKL. The J segment lost 1 base and the V segment lost 2 bases, leaving 5 bases of the junction unmatched.

This clonotype was counted a few times. The chain links TRBV28 to TRBJ2-2; perhaps TRBD2 as D (6 bases). CDR1 is MDHEN and CDR2 is SYDVKM in the germline V gene. The V gene lost 11 bases and the J gene lost 5 bases, with 21 bases spanning the gap. The CDR3 spans 15 residues. The CDR3: CASQTGLASTGELFF. The CDR3 region has the DNA TGTGCCTCACAGACGGGGCTAGCGAGTACCGGGGAGCTGTTTTTT.

The chain carries TRBV3-1 and TRBJ2-7; unclear D gene. Germline CDR1 and CDR2: LGHDT and YNNKEL (reference sequence). The CDR3 is made up of 12 amino acids. Trimming removed 3 bases at V and 7 bases at J, with 10 bases between. The CDR3 spells CASSQPGREQYF. The CDR3 nucleotides are TGTGCCAGCAGCCAGCCGGGTCGGGAGCAGTACTTC.

The chain uses TRBV6-2 or TRBV6-3 and TRBJ2-1; 13 bases agree with TRBD2. CDR1 is MNHEY, CDR2 SVGEGT, per germline. CDR3 size: 21 residues. Unmatched junction bases numbered 13, after V lost 2 bases and J lost 0 bases. The CDR3 sequence is CASSYPYPGLAGSSSYNEQFF. CDR3 sequence (DNA): TGTGCCAGCAGTTACCCGTATCCGGGACTAGCGGGGTCAAGCTCCTACAATGAGCAGTTCTTC.

This rearrangement joins TRBV28 to TRBJ2-1; no reliable D call. From germline, CDR1 is MDHEN and CDR2 SYDVKM. With 6 bases removed from V and 5 bases from J, the gap between germline ends came to 11 bases. The CDR3 is made up of 13 amino acids. The chain's CDR3 is CASRSSRDNEQFF. The DNA for the CDR3 is TGTGCCAGCAGATCATCCAGAGACAATGAGCAGTTCTTC.

In this sample, this clonotype turned up a few times. The chain recombines TRBV7-6 with TRBJ2-3; a possible D gene is TRBD1 (6 bases). From germline, CDR1 is SGHVS and CDR2 FNYEAQ. CDR3 length: 15 residues. Deletions cut 3 bases from V and 2 bases from J, with 12 bases between. CDR3 DNA: TGTGCCAGCAGCTTGGGGGCAGCGAACACAGATACGCAGTATTTT. Translated, it gives CASSLGAANTDTQYF.

This clonotype showed up just a few times. J is TRBJ2-7 and V is TRBV5-1; D possibly uses TRBD1 or TRBD2 (5 bases each). Trimming took off 7 bases at V and 7 bases at J, with 18 bases between the two ends. In germline, CDR1 is SGHRS, CDR2 YFSETQ. There are 13 residues in the CDR3. The CDR3 region is CASGREPTAEQYF. The CDR3 DNA reads TGCGCCAGCGGCAGGGAGCCGACTGCGGAGCAGTACTTC.

This clonotype was counted at least ten times. The chain joins TRBV7-2 to TRBJ2-5; TRBD1 matches at 7 bases. Germline CDR1 is SGHTA and CDR2 is FQGNSA. CDR3 length: 15 residues. The J segment lost 3 bases and the V segment lost 0 bases, leaving 4 bases of the junction unmatched. In nucleotides, the CDR3 is TGTGCCAGCAGCTTAGCGTCGGGACAGAAAGAGACCCAGTACTTC. This codes for CASSLASGQKETQYF.

The chain recombines TRBV7-9 with TRBJ2-2; 9 nucleotides align to TRBD1. This CDR3 comprises 16 residues. The germline V gene encodes CDR1 SEHNR and CDR2 FQNEAQ (reference sequence). J lost 5 bases, V lost 5 bases, and 9 bases had no gene match. The CDR3 protein is CASSPTPGQGTGELFF. The CDR3 coding sequence is TGTGCCAGCAGCCCCACACCGGGACAGGGTACCGGGGAGCTGTTTTTT.

The CDR3 loop reads CASTRAGDTQYF. The CDR3 region has the DNA TGTGCCAGCACCAGGGCTGGGGATACGCAGTATTTT. The chain is built from TRBV2 and TRBJ2-3; the D gene is possibly TRBD1 (5 bases). V was shortened by 7 bases and J by 6 bases, with 11 bases between the two germline ends. The germline V gene has CDR1 SNHLY and CDR2 FYNNEI. The CDR3 spans 12 residues.

There are many counts of this clonotype. The rearrangement links TRBV7-2 to TRBJ1-2, with D maybe TRBD1 (5 bases). The CDR3 runs 13 residues. Trimming pared 6 bases from V and 5 bases from J, leaving 13 bases between. Germline CDR1 is SGHTA and CDR2 is FQGNSA. The CDR3 loop reads CASRRDREYGYTF. The CDR3 DNA reads as TGTGCCAGCAGGCGGGACCGAGAATATGGCTACACCTTC.

This clonotype was found a few times. The genes are TRBV10-3 and TRBJ1-1; D is unresolved. CDR1 and CDR2 (germline): ENHRY, SYGVKD. V was cut by 4 bases and J by 1 base, with 10 bases left in between. The CDR3 totals 14 residues. The CDR3 coding sequence is TGTGCCATCAGTGTCCTACACGGGAACACTGAAGCTTTCTTT. Amino acid sequence: CAISVLHGNTEAFF.

This clonotype was counted between two and nine times. The chain combines TRBV4-3 with TRBJ2-1, with D unclear. Trimming pared 1 base from V and 0 bases from J, leaving 7 bases between. Germline loops: CDR1 LGHNA, CDR2 YSLEER. CDR3 length: 15 amino acids. The DNA of the CDR3 is TGCGCCAGCAGCCAAGGTGTGAGCTCCTACAATGAGCAGTTCTTC. Translated, it gives CASSQGVSSYNEQFF.

This clonotype was counted a few times. This chain joins TRBV28 and TRBJ2-7, with 8 bases identical to TRBD1. V lost 6 bases to trimming and J lost 0 bases; unmatched junction nucleotides: 7. The V gene's germline CDR1 is MDHEN and CDR2 SYDVKM. The CDR3 runs to 15 residues. This CDR3 is CASRNTGGSSYEQYF. The CDR3 DNA reads as TGTGCCAGCAGGAACACAGGGGGAAGCTCCTACGAGCAGTACTTC.

This clonotype was detected only a few times. V and J are TRBV20-1 and TRBJ2-4, with D tentatively TRBD1 (6 bases). The CDR3 runs 15 residues. With 2 bases removed from V and 0 bases from J, the gap between germline ends came to 11 bases. The germline V gene encodes CDR1 DFQATT and CDR2 SNEGSKA (reference sequence). CDR3 residues: CSARRTALAKNIQYF. In DNA form, the CDR3 reads TGCAGTGCTAGACGGACAGCTCTAGCCAAAAACATTCAGTACTTC.

This clonotype was seen repeatedly, ten times or more. The gene calls are TRBV12-3 or TRBV12-4 and TRBJ2-1; D gene ambiguous. The CDR3 is 11 amino acids. V was trimmed by 5 bases and J by 5 bases, leaving 4 bases between them. The DNA of the CDR3 is TGTGCCAGCAGTATCAACAATGAGCAGTTCTTC. This sequence encodes CASSINNEQFF.

The chain uses TRBV11-2 and TRBJ2-1; D might be TRBD2 (5 bases). This CDR3 contains 17 residues. Per the germline V gene, CDR1 is SGHAT and CDR2 is FQNNGV. The V end lost 1 base, the J end lost 0 bases, and 13 bases lay between the germline ends. The CDR3 loop reads CASSLVRRGGSYNEQFF. The DNA of the CDR3 is TGTGCCAGCAGCTTAGTTAGACGCGGAGGCTCCTACAATGAGCAGTTCTTC.

V gene TRBV6-5 combines with J gene TRBJ2-5; 8 bases are a match to TRBD1. Losses at the gene ends were 4 bases for V and 3 bases for J; bases not matched to a gene: 4. The CDR3 is made up of 14 amino acids. Germline lookup yields CDR1 MNHEY and CDR2 SVGAGI. The CDR3 loop reads CASSWTGSEETQYF. As DNA, the CDR3 is TGTGCCAGCAGTTGGACAGGGAGCGAAGAGACCCAGTACTTC.

Notes on this clonotype: The junction departs from germline at one end; a sequencing error may be responsible. The chain has TRBV7-7 and TRBJ1-1; unclear D gene. The CDR3 length is 13 residues. The germline gives CDR1 SSHAT, CDR2 FNYEAQ (reference sequence). CDR3 region: CASSATMNTEAFF. Here the CDR3 DNA reads TGTGCTAGCAGCGCCACCATGAACACTGAAGCTTTCTTT. The whole variable domain, remainder taken from reference TRBV7-7 and TRBJ1-1, is GAGVSQSPRYKVTKRGQDVTLRCDPISSHATLYWYQQALGQGPEFLTYFNYEAQPDKSGLPSDRFSAERPEGSISTLTIQRTEQRDSAMYRCASSATMNTEAFFGQGTRLTVV.

This clonotype was observed a handful of times. The V gene is TRBV11-2, the J gene TRBJ2-3; 11 positions match TRBD2. This CDR3 comprises 19 residues. With V trimmed by 2 bases and J by 1 base, 11 bases remained unmatched. Germline loops: CDR1 SGHAT, CDR2 FQNNGV. The CDR3 bases are TGTGCCAGCAGCTTAACCGGGATAGCGGGAGGGCCGGGCACAGATACGCAGTATTTT. Its protein product is CASSLTGIAGGPGTDTQYF.

The chain links TRBV2 to TRBJ2-1; D uncertain. V lost 6 bases and J 9 bases, leaving 12 bases between the germline ends. Germline V gene lookup returns CDR1 SNHLY and CDR2 FYNNEI. This CDR3 is 12 amino acids long. CDR3 sequence (DNA): TGTGCCAGCAGACCCGACAATCCTGAGCAGTTCTTC. Protein: CASRPDNPEQFF.

V usage is TRBV5-1 and J usage is TRBJ2-5; D gene ambiguous. In germline, CDR1 is SGHRS, CDR2 YFSETQ. V was pared by 4 bases and J by 3 bases, with 13 bases between. This CDR3 has 14 residues. The CDR3 is CASSINGGEETQYF. CDR3 bases: TGCGCCAGCAGCATAAACGGTGGGGAAGAGACCCAGTACTTC.

This clonotype was picked up many times. The chain is built from TRBV29-1 and TRBJ2-2, with D possibly matching TRBD2 (5 bases). Looked up from germline, CDR1 is SQVTM and CDR2 is ANQGSEA. This CDR3 contains 14 residues. Trimming took off 5 bases at V and 2 bases at J, with 12 bases between the two ends. CDR3 nucleotide sequence: TGCAGCGTTTTTCGAGGGTCAAACACCGGGGAGCTGTTTTTT. Translated, it gives CSVFRGSNTGELFF.

This clonotype was picked up a small number of times. J is TRBJ2-5 and V is TRBV9; maybe TRBD1 (5 bases). With 2 bases removed from V and 4 bases from J, the gap between germline ends came to 12 bases. Germline CDR1 SGDLS, CDR2 YYNGEE. This CDR3 contains 14 residues. CDR3 nucleotide sequence: TGTGCCAGCAGCGTGGCCAGGGTAGGAGAGACCCAGTACTTC. Encoded protein: CASSVARVGETQYF.

This clonotype was observed a few times. This chain joins TRBV4-1 and TRBJ1-1; 8 bases map to TRBD1. After removal of 2 bases from V and 1 base from J, the junction contained 3 bases not matched to a gene. This CDR3 has 15 amino acids. Germline V lookup: CDR1 MGHRA, CDR2 YSYEKL. The CDR3 loop is CASSQLTGANTEAFF. CDR3 sequence (DNA): TGCGCCAGCAGCCAACTGACAGGGGCGAACACTGAAGCTTTCTTT.

The genes are TRBV4-3 and TRBJ2-2, with 8 nucleotides matching TRBD1. There are 17 residues in the CDR3. Per the germline V gene, CDR1 is LGHNA and CDR2 is YSLEER. The junction had 14 bases not matched to a gene; V was cut back by 3 bases and J by 8 bases. This chain's CDR3 is CASSQAISGGYGGELFF. CDR3 DNA sequence: TGCGCCAGCAGCCAGGCAATATCAGGGGGCTATGGTGGGGAGCTGTTTTTT.

This clonotype came up a few times. This chain uses TRBV7-9 with TRBJ1-2; 7 bases align to TRBD1. Germline lookup yields CDR1 SEHNR and CDR2 FQNEAQ (reference sequence). This CDR3 contains 16 residues. Trimming took 5 bases from V and 3 from J; bases not matched to a gene: 12. In DNA, the CDR3 is TGTGCCAGCAGCCCCCTGACAGGGTTCGGAGACTATGGCTACACCTTC. This gives the protein CASSPLTGFGDYGYTF.

There are a few counts of this clonotype. The gene calls are TRBV7-9 and TRBJ1-2; TRBD1 matches 10 bases. The CDR3 contains 15 residues. Unmatched junction bases numbered 5, after V lost 3 bases and J lost 4 bases. The germline gives CDR1 SEHNR, CDR2 FQNEAQ (reference sequence). The CDR3 nucleotides are TGTGCCAGCAGCTTCACGGACAGGGGGTTCTATGGCTACACCTTC. It encodes CASSFTDRGFYGYTF.

This clonotype was found a few times. V and J are TRBV6-2 or TRBV6-3 and TRBJ2-2; D is uncertain. Trimming shortened V by 6 bases and J by 4 bases, and 12 bases separated the two germline ends. CDR1 and CDR2 (germline): MNHEY, SVGEGT. CDR3 size: 14 residues. CDR3 in amino acids: CASSRDRITGELFF. The DNA for the CDR3 is TGTGCCAGCAGCCGAGACCGTATCACCGGGGAGCTGTTTTTT.